The rows below give T cell receptor beta chains drawn from one sample of a study of cytomegalovirus exposure and HLA in healthy donors. Produced via immunoSEQ multiplex PCR; TCRdb's table is partial and in-frame only. Among 100,000 or so clones listed, roughly 85% were seen once. Sequenced input: PBMCs. Receptors originate from a man aged 35 to 55 in good health and CMV-seronegative. The CDR3 runs from the conserved cysteine through the conserved F or W. D genes are given only for firm matches. Rows may omit the clone size; those that give it use once, few, many or a size class.

j_call: TRBJ2-7
v_call: TRBV7-3
d_call: TRBD1
clone_size: few
cdr3_nt: TGTGCCAGCAGCCCACGACAGGGCTTAAGGTACGAGCAGTACTTC
cdr3_aa: CASSPRQGLRYEQYF

j_call: TRBJ2-5
v_call: TRBV12-5
d_call: .
clone_size: few
cdr3_nt: TGTGCTAGTGGTTTGGGACTAGAGGAGACCCAGTACTTC
cdr3_aa: CASGLGLEETQYF

j_call: TRBJ1-4
v_call: TRBV6-4
d_call: .
clone_size: .
cdr3_nt: TGTGCCAGCAGTGAAGAGCTTAATGAAAAACTGTTTTTT
cdr3_aa: CASSEELNEKLFF

j_call: TRBJ2-2
v_call: TRBV5-8
d_call: TRBD1
clone_size: .
cdr3_nt: TGTGCCAGCAGCTTGGAGACAGGGCCCAACACCGGGGAGCTGTTTTTT
cdr3_aa: CASSLETGPNTGELFF

j_call: TRBJ2-1
v_call: TRBV2
d_call: TRBD2
clone_size: .
cdr3_nt: TGTGCCAGCAGCCCTGAGCGGGGCAATGAGCAGTTCTTC
cdr3_aa: CASSPERGNEQFF

j_call: TRBJ1-2
v_call: TRBV2
d_call: .
clone_size: .
cdr3_nt: TGTGCCAGCAGTGAAAGACCCACTGGATCCGGGACAAACTATGGCTACACCTTC
cdr3_aa: CASSERPTGSGTNYGYTF

j_call: TRBJ1-4
v_call: TRBV9
d_call: .
clone_size: few
cdr3_nt: TGTGCCAGCAGCGTAGCCCCATTGACAGGTCCCGCAACTAATGAAAAACTGTTTTTT
cdr3_aa: CASSVAPLTGPATNEKLFF

j_call: TRBJ2-3
v_call: TRBV9
d_call: .
clone_size: few
cdr3_nt: TGTGCCAGCAGCGTAGCAGGCACTAGCACAGATACGCAGTATTTT
cdr3_aa: CASSVAGTSTDTQYF

j_call: TRBJ2-3
v_call: TRBV30
d_call: .
clone_size: .
cdr3_nt: TGTGCCTGGAGTGTAAAGGGGAACACAGATACGCAGTATTTT
cdr3_aa: CAWSVKGNTDTQYF

j_call: TRBJ2-3
v_call: TRBV2
d_call: .
clone_size: .
cdr3_nt: TGTGCCAGCAGCCACAAACTAAGACCATTAACGCAGTATTTT
cdr3_aa: CASSHKLRPLTQYF

j_call: TRBJ2-5
v_call: TRBV14
d_call: TRBD1
clone_size: .
cdr3_nt: TGTGCCAGCAGCCCCCTCTCTCAAGGGGGCGCAGAGACCCAGTACTTC
cdr3_aa: CASSPLSQGGAETQYF

j_call: TRBJ2-7
v_call: TRBV11-1
d_call: .
clone_size: .
cdr3_nt: TGTGCCAGCAGCTTAGAAGTTAGGACTGGGCAGTACTTC
cdr3_aa: CASSLEVRTGQYF

j_call: TRBJ2-7
v_call: TRBV19
d_call: TRBD2
clone_size: .
cdr3_nt: TGTGCCAGTAGGCCAGGACTAGCAGGCGGATACGAGCAGTACTTC
cdr3_aa: CASRPGLAGGYEQYF

j_call: TRBJ1-2
v_call: TRBV25-1
d_call: .
clone_size: .
cdr3_nt: TGTGCCAGCCAGATGGGGGCATATGGCTACACCTTC
cdr3_aa: CASQMGAYGYTF

j_call: TRBJ2-4
v_call: TRBV5-6
d_call: TRBD2
clone_size: .
cdr3_nt: TGTGCCAGCAGCTTGGGGGGGACACGTCGACTAGCGTGGAACATTCAGTACTTC
cdr3_aa: CASSLGGTRRLAWNIQYF

j_call: TRBJ2-5
v_call: TRBV9
d_call: TRBD2
clone_size: few
cdr3_nt: TGTGCCAGCAGCGTCGGCGGGCGGGGGGGGGAGACCCAGTACTTC
cdr3_aa: CASSVGGRGGETQYF